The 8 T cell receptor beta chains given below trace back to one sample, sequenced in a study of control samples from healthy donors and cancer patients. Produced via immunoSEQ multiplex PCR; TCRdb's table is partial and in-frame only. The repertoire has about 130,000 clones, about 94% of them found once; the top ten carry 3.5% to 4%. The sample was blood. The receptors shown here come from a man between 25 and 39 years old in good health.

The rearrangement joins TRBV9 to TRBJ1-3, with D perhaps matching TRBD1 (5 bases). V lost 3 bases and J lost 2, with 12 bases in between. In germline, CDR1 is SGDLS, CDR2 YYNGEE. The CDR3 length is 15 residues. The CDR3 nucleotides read TGTGCCAGCAGCGCGAGCGGAGGGGCTGGAAACACCATATATTTT. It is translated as CASSASGGAGNTIYF. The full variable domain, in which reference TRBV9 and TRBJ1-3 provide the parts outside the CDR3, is DSGVTQTPKHLITATGQRVTLRCSPRSGDLSVYWYQQSLDQGLQFLIQYYNGEERAKGNILERFSAQQFPDLHSELNLSSLELGDSALYFCASSASGGAGNTIYFGEGSWLTVV.

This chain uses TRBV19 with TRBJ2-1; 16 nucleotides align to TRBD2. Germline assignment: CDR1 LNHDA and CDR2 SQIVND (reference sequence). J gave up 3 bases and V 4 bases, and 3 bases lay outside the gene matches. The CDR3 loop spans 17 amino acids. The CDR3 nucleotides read TGTGCCAGTAGTAGGGGACTAGCGGGGGGGCGCTACAATGAGCAGTTCTTC. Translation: CASSRGLAGGRYNEQFF.

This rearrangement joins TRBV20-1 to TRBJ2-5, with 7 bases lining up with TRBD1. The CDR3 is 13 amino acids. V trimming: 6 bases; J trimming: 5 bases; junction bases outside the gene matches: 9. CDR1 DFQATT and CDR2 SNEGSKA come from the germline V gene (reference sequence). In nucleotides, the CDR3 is TGCAGTGCCAGTGAGGGGGCTGTTGAGACCCAGTACTTC. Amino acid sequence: CSASEGAVETQYF.

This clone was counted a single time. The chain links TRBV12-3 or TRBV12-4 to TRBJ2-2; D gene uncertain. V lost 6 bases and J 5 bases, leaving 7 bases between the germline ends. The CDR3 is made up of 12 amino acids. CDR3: CASSLETGELFF. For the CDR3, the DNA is TGTGCCAGCAGCCTAGAGACCGGGGAGCTGTTTTTT.

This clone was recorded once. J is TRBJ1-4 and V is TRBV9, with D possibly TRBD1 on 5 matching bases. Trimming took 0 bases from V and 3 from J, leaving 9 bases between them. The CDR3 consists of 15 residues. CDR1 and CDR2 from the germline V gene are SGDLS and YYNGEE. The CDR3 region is CASSVDGASNEKLFF. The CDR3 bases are TGTGCCAGCAGCGTAGATGGGGCCTCTAATGAAAAACTGTTTTTT.

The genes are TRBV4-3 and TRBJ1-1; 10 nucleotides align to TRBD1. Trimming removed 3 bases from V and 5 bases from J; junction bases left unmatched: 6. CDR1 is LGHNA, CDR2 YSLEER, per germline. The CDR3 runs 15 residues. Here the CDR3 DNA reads TGCGCCAGCAGCCAGGCGACAGGGGGCCTGACTGAAGCTTTCTTT. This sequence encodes CASSQATGGLTEAFF.

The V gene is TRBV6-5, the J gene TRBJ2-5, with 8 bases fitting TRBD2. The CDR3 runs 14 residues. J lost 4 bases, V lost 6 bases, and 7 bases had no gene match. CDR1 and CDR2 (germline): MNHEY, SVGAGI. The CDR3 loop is CASSLMTSAETQYF. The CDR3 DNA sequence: TGTGCCAGCAGCCTTATGACTAGCGCAGAGACCCAGTACTTC.

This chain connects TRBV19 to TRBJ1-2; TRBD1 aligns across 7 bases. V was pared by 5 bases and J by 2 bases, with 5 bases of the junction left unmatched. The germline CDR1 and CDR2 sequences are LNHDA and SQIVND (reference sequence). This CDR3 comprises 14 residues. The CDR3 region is CASSSGGGNYGYTF. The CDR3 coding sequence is TGTGCCAGTAGTTCAGGGGGAGGGAACTATGGCTACACCTTC.